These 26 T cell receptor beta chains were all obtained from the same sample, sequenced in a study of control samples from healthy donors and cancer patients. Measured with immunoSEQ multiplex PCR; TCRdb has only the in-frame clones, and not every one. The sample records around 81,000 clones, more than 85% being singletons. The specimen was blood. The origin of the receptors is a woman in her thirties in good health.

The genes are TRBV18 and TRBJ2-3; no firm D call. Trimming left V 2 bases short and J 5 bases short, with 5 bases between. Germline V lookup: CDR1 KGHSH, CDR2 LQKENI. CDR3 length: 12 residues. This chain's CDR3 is CASSPVRDTQYF. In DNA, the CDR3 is TGTGCCAGCTCACCAGTCAGAGATACGCAGTATTTT.

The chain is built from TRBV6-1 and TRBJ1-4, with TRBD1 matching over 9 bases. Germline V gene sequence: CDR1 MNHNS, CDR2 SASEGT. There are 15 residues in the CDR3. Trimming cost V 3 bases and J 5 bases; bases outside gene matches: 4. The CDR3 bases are TGTGCCAGCAGTGATCCGGGACAGGGAAATGAAAAACTGTTTTTT. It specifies CASSDPGQGNEKLFF.

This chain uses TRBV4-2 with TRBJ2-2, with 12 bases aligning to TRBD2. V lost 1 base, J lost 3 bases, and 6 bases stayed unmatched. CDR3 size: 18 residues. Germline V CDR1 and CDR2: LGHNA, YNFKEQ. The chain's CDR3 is CASSQVGLAGLYTGELFF. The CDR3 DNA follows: TGTGCCAGCAGCCAAGTCGGACTAGCGGGGCTATACACCGGGGAGCTGTTTTTT.

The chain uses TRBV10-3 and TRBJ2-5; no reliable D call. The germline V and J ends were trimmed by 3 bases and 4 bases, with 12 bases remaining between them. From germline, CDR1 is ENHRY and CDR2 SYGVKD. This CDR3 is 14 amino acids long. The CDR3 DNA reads TGTGCCATCAGTGAAGAACAGTGGCGAGAGACCCAGTACTTC. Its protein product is CAISEEQWRETQYF.

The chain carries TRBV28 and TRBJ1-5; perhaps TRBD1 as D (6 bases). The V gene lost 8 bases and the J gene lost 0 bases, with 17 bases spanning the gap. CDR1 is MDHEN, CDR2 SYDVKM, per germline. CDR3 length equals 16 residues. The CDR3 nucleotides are TGTGCCAGCGAAACACAGGGATTCTATAGCAATCAGCCCCAGCATTTT. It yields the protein CASETQGFYSNQPQHF. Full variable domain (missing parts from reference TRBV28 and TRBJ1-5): DVKVTQSSRYLVKRTGEKVFLECVQDMDHENMFWYRQDPGLGLRLIYFSYDVKMKEKGDIPEGYSVSREKKERFSLILESASTNQTSMYLCASETQGFYSNQPQHFGDGTRLSIL.

CDR3 in amino acids: CASSQSSGAVNTEAFF. In DNA, the CDR3 is TGTGCCAGCTCCCAATCCTCGGGGGCAGTGAACACTGAAGCTTTCTTT. The V gene is TRBV18, the J gene TRBJ1-1; D is perhaps TRBD1 (6 bases). V was trimmed by 6 bases and J by 0 bases, leaving 17 bases between them. CDR3 length equals 16 residues. CDR1 KGHSH and CDR2 LQKENI come from the germline V gene. Looking up the rest from reference TRBV18 and TRBJ1-1 gives the full variable domain: NAGVMQNPRHLVRRRGQEARLRCSPMKGHSHVYWYRQLPEEGLKFMVYLQKENIIDESGMPKERFSAEFPKEGPSILRIQQVVRGDSAAYFCASSQSSGAVNTEAFFGQGTRLTVV.

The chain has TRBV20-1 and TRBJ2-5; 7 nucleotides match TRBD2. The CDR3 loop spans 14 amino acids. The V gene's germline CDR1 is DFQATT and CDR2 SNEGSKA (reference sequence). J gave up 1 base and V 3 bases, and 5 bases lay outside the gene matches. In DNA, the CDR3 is TGCAGTGCTAGTGGCCCTAGCGGCCAAGAGACCCAGTACTTC. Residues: CSASGPSGQETQYF.

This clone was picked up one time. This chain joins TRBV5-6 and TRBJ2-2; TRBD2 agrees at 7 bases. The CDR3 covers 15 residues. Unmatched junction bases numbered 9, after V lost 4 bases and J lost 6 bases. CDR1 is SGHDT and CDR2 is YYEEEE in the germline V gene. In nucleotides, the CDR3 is TGTGCCAGCAGCCCAGCAGGACGGGGGGCCGGGGAGCTGTTTTTT. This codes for CASSPAGRGAGELFF.

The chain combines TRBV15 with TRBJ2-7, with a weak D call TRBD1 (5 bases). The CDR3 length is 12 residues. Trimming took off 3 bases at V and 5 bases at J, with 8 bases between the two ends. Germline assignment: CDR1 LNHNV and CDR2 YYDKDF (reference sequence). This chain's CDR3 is CATSRDTDEQYF. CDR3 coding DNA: TGTGCCACCAGCAGGGACACCGACGAGCAGTACTTC.

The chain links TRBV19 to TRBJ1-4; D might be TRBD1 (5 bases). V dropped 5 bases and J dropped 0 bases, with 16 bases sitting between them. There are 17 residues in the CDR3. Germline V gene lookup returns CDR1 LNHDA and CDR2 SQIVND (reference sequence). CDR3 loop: CASSQQEGGTTNEKLFF. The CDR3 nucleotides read TGTGCCAGTAGTCAACAGGAGGGCGGAACAACTAATGAAAAACTGTTTTTT.

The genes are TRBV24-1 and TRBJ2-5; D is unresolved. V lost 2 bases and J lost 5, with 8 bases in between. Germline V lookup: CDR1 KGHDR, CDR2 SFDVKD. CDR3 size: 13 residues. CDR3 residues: CATSDWSRETQYF. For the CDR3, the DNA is TGTGCCACCAGTGATTGGAGCCGGGAGACCCAGTACTTC.

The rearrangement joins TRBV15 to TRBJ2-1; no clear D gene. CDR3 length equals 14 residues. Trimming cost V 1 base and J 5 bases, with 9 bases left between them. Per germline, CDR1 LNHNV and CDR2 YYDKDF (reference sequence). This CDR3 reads CATSRVIRDNEQFF. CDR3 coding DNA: TGTGCCACCAGCAGAGTTATCAGAGACAATGAGCAGTTCTTC.

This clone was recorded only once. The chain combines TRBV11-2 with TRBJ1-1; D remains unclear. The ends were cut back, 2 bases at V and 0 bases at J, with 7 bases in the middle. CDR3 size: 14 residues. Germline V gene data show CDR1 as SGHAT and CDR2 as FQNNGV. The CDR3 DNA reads TGTGCCAGCAGCTTACTGGAGATGAACACTGAAGCTTTCTTT. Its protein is CASSLLEMNTEAFF.

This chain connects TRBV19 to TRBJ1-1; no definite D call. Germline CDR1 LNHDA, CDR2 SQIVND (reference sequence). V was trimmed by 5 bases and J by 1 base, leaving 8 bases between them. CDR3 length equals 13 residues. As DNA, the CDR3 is TGTGCCAGTAGTCAATACAAGAACACTGAAGCTTTCTTT. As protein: CASSQYKNTEAFF.

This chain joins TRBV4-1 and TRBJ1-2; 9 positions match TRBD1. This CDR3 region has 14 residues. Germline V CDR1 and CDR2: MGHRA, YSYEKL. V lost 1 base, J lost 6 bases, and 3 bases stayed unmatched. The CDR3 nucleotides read TGCGCCAGCAGCCAAGGGGGGACAGGGAATGGCTACACCTTC. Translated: CASSQGGTGNGYTF.

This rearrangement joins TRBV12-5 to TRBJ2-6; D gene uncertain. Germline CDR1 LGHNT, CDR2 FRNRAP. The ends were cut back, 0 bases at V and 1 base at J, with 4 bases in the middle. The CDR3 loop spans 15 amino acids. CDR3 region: CASGLVPSGANVLTF. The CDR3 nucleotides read TGTGCTAGTGGTTTGGTCCCGTCTGGGGCCAACGTCCTGACTTTC.

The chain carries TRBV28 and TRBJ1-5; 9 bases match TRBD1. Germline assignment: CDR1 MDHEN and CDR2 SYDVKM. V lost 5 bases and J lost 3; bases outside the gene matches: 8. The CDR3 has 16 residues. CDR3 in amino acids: CASSPPGTGINQPQHF. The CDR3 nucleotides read TGTGCCAGCAGTCCCCCCGGGACAGGGATCAATCAGCCCCAGCATTTT.

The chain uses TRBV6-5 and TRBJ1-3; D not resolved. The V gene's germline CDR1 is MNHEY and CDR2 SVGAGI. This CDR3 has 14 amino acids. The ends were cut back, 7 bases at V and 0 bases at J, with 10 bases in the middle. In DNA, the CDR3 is TGTGCCAGCAAAATCCGGATCTCTGGAAACACCATATATTTT. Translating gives CASKIRISGNTIYF.

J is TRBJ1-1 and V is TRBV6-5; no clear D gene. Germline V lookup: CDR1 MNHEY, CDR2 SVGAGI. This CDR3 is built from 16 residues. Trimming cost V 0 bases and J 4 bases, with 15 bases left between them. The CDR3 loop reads CASSYSSLSGSTEAFF. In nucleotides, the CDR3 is TGTGCCAGCAGTTACTCGAGCCTCTCTGGGAGCACTGAAGCTTTCTTT.

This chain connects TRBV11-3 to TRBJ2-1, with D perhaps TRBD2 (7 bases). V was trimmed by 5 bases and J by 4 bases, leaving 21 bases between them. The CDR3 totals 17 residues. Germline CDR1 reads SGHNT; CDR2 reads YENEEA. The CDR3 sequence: CASSPRGGGGEYNEQFF. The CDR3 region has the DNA TGTGCCAGCAGCCCAAGGGGGGGCGGAGGAGAATACAATGAGCAGTTCTTC. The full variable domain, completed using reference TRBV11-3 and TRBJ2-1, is EAGVVQSPRYKIIEKKQPVAFWCNPISGHNTLYWYLQNLGQGPELLIRYENEEAVDDSQLPKDRFSAERLKGVDSTLKIQPAELGDSAVYLCASSPRGGGGEYNEQFFGPGTRLTVL.

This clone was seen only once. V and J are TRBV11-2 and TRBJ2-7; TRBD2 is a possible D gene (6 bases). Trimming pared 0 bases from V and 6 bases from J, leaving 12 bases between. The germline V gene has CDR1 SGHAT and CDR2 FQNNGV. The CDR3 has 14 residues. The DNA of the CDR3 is TGTGCCAGCAGCTTAGAAGGAAGGGGAGGCGAGCAGTACTTC. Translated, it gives CASSLEGRGGEQYF.

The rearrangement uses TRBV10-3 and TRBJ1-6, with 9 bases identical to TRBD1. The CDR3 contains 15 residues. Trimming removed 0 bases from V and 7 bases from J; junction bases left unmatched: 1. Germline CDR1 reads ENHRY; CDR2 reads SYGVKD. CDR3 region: CAISESGQGNSPLHF. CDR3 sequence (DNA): TGTGCCATCAGTGAGTCCGGACAGGGGAATTCACCCCTCCACTTT.

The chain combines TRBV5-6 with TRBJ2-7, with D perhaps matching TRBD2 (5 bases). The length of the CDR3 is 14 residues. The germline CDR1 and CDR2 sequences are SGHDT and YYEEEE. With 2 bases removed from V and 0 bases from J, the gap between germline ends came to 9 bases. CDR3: CASSFRSASYEQYF. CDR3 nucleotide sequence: TGTGCCAGCAGCTTTCGTAGCGCCTCCTACGAGCAGTACTTC. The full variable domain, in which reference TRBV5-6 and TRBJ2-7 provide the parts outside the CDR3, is DAGVTQSPTHLIKTRGQQVTLRCSPKSGHDTVSWYQQALGQGPQFIFQYYEEEERQRGNFPDRFSGHQFPNYSSELNVNALLLGDSALYLCASSFRSASYEQYFGPGTRLTVT.

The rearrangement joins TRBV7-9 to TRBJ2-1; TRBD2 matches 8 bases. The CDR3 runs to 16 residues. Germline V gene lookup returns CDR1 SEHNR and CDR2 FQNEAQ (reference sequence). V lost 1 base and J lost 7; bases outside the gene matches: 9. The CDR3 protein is CASSLDGRARSNEQFF. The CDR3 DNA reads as TGTGCCAGCAGCTTAGACGGGAGGGCCCGGTCAAATGAGCAGTTCTTC.

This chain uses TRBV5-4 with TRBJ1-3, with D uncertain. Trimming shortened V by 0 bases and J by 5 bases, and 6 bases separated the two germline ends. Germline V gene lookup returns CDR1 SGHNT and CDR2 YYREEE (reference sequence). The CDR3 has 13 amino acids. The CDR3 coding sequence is TGTGCCAGCAGCTTGGATGGGAGAAACACCATATATTTT. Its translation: CASSLDGRNTIYF. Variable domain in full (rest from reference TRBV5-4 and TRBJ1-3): ETGVTQSPTHLIKTRGQQVTLRCSSQSGHNTVSWYQQALGQGPQFIFQYYREEENGRGNFPPRFSGLQFPNYSSELNVNALELDDSALYLCASSLDGRNTIYFGEGSWLTVV.

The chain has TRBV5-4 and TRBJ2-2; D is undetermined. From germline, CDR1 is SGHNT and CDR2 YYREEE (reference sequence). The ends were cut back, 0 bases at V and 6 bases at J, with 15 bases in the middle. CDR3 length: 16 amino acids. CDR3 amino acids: CASSLAKGKVAGELFF. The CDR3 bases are TGTGCCAGCAGCTTGGCCAAAGGGAAAGTGGCCGGGGAGCTGTTTTTT.